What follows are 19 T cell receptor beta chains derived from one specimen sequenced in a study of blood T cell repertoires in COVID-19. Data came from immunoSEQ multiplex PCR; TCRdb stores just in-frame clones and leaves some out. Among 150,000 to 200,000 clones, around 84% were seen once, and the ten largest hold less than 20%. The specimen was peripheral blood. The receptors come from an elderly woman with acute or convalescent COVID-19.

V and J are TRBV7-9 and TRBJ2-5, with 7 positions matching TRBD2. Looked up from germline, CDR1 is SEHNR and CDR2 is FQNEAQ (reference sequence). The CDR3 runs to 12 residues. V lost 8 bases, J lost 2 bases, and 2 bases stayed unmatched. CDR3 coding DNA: TGTGCCAGCGGGACTAAGCAAGAGACCCAGTACTTC. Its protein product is CASGTKQETQYF. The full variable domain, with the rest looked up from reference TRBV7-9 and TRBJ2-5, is DTGVSQNPRHKITKRGQNVTFRCDPISEHNRLYWYRQTLGQGPEFLTYFQNEAQLEKSRLLSDRFSAERPKGSFSTLEIQRTEQGDSAMYLCASGTKQETQYFGPGTRLLVL.

CDR3 protein: CASSQDRDYEQYF. CDR3 bases: TGTGCCAGCAGTCAAGACAGAGACTACGAGCAGTACTTC. The chain couples TRBV11-3 to TRBJ2-7; maybe TRBD1 (5 bases). The length of the CDR3 is 13 residues. Deletions cut 6 bases from V and 3 bases from J, with 12 bases between. The germline V gene has CDR1 SGHNT and CDR2 YENEEA.

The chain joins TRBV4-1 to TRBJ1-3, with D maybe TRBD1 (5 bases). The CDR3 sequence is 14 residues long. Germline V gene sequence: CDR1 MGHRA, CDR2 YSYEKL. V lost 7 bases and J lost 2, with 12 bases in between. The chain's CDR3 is CASTLGAPGNTIYF. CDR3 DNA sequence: TGCGCCAGCACTTTAGGGGCGCCTGGAAACACCATATATTTT.

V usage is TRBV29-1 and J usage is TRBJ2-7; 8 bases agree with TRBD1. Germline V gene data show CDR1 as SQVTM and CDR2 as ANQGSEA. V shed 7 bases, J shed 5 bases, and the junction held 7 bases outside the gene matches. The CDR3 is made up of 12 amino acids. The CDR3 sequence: CSGGTGPDEQYF. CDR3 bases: TGCAGCGGGGGGACAGGTCCCGACGAGCAGTACTTC.

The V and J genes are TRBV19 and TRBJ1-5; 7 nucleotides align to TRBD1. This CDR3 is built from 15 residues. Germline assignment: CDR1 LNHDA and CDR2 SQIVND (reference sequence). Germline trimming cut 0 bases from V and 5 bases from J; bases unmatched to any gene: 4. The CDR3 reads CASSIENTGDQPQHF. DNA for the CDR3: TGTGCCAGTAGTATAGAGAACACAGGGGATCAGCCCCAGCATTTT.

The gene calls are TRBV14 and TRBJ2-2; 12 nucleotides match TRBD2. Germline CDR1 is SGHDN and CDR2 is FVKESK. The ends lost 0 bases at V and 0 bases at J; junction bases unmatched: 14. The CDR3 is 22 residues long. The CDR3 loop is CASSQDSSSLAGGPANTGELFF. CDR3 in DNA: TGTGCCAGCAGCCAAGATTCTAGTAGTCTAGCGGGGGGGCCGGCGAACACCGGGGAGCTGTTTTTT.

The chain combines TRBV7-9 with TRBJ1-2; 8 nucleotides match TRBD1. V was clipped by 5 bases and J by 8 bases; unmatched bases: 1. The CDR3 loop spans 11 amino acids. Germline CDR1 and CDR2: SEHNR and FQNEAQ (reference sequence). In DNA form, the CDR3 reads TGTGCCAGCAGCAGACAGGGGGGCTACACCTTC. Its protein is CASSRQGGYTF.

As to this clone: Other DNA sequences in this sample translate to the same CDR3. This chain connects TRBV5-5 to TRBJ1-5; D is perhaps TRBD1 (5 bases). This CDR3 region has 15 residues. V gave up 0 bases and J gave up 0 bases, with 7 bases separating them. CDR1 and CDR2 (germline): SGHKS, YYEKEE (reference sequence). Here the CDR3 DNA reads TGTGCCAGCAGCTTGGCCGACAGTAGCAATCAGCCCCAGCATTTT. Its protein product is CASSLADSSNQPQHF.

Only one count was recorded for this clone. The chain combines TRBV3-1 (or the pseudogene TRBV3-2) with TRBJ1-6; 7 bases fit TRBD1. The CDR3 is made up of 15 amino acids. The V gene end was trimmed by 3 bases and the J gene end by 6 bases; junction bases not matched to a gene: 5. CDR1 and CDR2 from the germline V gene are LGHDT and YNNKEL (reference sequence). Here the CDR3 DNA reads TGTGCCAGCAGCCAGATGACAGGGCCTAATTCACCCCTCCACTTT. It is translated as CASSQMTGPNSPLHF.

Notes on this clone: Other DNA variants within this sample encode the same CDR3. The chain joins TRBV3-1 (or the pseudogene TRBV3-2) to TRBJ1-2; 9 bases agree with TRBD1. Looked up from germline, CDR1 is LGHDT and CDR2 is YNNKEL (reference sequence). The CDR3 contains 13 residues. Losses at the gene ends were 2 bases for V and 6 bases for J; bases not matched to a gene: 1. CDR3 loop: CASSQRQGDGYTF. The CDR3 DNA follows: TGTGCCAGCAGCCAACGACAGGGGGATGGCTACACCTTC.

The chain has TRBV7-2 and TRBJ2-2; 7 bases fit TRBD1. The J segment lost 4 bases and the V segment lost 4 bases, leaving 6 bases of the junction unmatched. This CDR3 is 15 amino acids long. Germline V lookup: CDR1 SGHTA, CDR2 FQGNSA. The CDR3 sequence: CASSSTGRATGELFF. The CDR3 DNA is TGTGCCAGCAGCTCGACAGGGCGCGCCACCGGGGAGCTGTTTTTT.

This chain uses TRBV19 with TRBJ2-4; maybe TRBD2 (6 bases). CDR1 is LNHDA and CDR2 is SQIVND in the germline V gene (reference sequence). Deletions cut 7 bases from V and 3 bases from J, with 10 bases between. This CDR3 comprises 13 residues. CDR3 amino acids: CASMAGNKNIQYF. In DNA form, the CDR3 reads TGTGCCAGTATGGCGGGGAACAAAAACATTCAGTACTTC.

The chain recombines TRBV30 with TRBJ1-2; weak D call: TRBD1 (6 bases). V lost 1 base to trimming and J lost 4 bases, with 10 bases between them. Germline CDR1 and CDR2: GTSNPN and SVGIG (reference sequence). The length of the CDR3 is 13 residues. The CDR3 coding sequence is TGTGCCTGGAGTGCAGGGGCCTCCTATGGCTACACCTTC. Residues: CAWSAGASYGYTF. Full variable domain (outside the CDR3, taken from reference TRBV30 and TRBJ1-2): SQTIHQWPATLVQPVGSPLSLECTVEGTSNPNLYWYRQAAGRGLQLLFYSVGIGQISSEVPQNLSASRPQDRQFILSSKKLLLSDSGFYLCAWSAGASYGYTFGSGTRLTVV.

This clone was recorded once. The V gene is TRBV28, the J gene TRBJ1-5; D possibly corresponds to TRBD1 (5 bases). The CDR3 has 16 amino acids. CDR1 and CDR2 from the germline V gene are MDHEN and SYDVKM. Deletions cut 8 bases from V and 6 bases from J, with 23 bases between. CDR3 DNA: TGTGCCAGCCTACCGCGGGGCGGTCCGTTCGTTCAGCCCCAGCATTTT. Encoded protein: CASLPRGGPFVQPQHF. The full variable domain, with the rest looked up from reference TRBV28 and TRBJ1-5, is DVKVTQSSRYLVKRTGEKVFLECVQDMDHENMFWYRQDPGLGLRLIYFSYDVKMKEKGDIPEGYSVSREKKERFSLILESASTNQTSMYLCASLPRGGPFVQPQHFGDGTRLSIL.

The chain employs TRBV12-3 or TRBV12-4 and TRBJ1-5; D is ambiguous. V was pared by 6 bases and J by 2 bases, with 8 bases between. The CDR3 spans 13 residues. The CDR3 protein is CASSWEGNQPQHF. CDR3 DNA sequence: TGTGCCAGCAGCTGGGAGGGCAATCAGCCCCAGCATTTT.

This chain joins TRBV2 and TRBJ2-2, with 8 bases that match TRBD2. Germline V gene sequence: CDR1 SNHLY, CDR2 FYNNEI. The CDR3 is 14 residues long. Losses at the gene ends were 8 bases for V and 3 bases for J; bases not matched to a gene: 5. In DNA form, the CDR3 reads TGTGCCAGCCTCGGGACTAGGTACACCGGGGAGCTGTTTTTT. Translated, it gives CASLGTRYTGELFF.

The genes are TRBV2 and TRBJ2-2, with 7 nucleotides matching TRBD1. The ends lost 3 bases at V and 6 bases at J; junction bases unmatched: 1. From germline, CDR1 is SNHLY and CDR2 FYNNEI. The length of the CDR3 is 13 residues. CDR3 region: CASSDQGAGELFF. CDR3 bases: TGTGCCAGCAGTGATCAGGGGGCCGGGGAGCTGTTTTTT.

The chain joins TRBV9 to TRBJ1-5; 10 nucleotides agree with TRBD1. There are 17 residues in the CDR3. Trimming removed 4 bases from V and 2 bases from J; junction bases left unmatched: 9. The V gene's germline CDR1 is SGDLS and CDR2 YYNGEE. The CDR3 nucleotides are TGTGCCAGCAGCCCAGGGGACAGGGGAGATGGCAATCAGCCCCAGCATTTT. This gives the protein CASSPGDRGDGNQPQHF.

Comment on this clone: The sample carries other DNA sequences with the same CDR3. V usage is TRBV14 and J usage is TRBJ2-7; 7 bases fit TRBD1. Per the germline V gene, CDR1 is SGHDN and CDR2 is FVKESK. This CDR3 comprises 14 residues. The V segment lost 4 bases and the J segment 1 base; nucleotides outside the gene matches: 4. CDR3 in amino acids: CASSRDSLSYEQYF. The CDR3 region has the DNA TGTGCCAGCAGCCGGGACAGTTTATCCTACGAGCAGTACTTC.